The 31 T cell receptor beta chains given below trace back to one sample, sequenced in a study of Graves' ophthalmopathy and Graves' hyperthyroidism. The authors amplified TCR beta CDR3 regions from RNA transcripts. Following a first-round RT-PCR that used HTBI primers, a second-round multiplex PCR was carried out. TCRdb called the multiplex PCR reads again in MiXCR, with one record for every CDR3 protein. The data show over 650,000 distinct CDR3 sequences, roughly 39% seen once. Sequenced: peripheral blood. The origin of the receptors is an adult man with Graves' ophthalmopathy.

The CDR3 sequence is CSVEVQGGTDTQYF. In DNA, the CDR3 is TGCAGCGTTGAAGTGCAGGGGGGCACAGATACGCAGTATTTT. The V call is TRBV29-1, the J call TRBJ2-3; 7 nucleotides align to TRBD1. The germline V gene encodes CDR1 SQVTM and CDR2 ANQGSEA. This CDR3 has 14 residues. V was pared by 1 base and J by 1 base, with 2 bases of the junction left unmatched.

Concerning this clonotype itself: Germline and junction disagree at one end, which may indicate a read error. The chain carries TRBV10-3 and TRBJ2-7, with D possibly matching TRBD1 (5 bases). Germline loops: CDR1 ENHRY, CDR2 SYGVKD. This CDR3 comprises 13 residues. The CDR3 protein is CASSDSPAYEQYF. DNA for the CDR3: TGTGCCAGCAGTGACAGTCCAGCCTACGAGCAGTACTTC.

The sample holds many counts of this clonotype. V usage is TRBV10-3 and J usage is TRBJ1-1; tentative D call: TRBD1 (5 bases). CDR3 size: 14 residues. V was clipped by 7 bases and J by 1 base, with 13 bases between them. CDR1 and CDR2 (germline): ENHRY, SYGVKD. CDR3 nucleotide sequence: TGTGCCATCACCGACGAGGGGCCGAACACTGAAGCTTTCTTT. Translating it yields CAITDEGPNTEAFF.

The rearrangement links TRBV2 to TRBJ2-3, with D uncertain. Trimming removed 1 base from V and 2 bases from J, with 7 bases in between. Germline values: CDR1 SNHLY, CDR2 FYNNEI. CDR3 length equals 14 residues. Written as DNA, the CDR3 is TGTGCCAGCAGTGAAGGCCCACCCACAGATACGCAGTATTTT. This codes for CASSEGPPTDTQYF.

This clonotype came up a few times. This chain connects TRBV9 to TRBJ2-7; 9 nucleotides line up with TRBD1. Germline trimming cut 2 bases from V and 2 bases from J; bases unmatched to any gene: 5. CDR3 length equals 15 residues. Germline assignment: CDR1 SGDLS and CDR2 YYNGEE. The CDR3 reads CASSVSGTGPYEQYF. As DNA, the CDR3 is TGTGCCAGCAGCGTCTCCGGGACAGGGCCCTACGAGCAGTACTTC.

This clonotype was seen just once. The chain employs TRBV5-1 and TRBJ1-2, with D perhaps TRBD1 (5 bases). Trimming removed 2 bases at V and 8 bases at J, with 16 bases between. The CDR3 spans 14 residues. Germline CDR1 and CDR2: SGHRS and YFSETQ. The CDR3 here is CASSFSGPTGGYTF. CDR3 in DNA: TGCGCCAGCAGCTTTTCAGGGCCGACGGGCGGCTACACCTTC.

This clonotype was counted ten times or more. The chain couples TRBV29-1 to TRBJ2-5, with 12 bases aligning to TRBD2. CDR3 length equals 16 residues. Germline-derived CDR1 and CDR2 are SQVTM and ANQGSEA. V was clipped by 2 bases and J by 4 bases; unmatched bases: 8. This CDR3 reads CSVEPTSGRQGETQYF. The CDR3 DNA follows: TGCAGCGTTGAACCGACTAGCGGGAGACAGGGAGAGACCCAGTACTTC.

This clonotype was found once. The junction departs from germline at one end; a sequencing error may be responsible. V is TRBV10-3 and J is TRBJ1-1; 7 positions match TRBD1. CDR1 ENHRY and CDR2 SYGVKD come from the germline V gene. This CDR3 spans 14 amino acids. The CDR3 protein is CASSDPGTATEAFF. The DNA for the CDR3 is TGTGCCAGCAGTGACCCCGGGACAGCAACTGAAGCTTTCTTT.

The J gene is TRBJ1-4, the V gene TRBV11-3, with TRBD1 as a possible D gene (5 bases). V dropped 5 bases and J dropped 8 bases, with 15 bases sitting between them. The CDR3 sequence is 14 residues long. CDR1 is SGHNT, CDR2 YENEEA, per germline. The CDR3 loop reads CASSPLAGGEKLFF. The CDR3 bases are TGTGCCAGCAGCCCCCTAGCGGGGGGAGAAAAACTGTTTTTT.

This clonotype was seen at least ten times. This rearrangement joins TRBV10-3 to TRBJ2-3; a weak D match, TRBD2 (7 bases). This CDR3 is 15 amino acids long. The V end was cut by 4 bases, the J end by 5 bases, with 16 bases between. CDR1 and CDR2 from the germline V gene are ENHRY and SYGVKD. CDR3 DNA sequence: TGTGCCATCAGTGCCGGGGGGCGATTTGAAGATACGCAGTATTTT. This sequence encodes CAISAGGRFEDTQYF.

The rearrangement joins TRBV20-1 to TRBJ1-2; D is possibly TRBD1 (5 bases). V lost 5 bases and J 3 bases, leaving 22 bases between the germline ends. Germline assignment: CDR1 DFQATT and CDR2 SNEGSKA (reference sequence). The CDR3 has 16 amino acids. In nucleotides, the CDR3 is TGCAGTGCTGGACCCAAGAGAGGGGAGAGACACTATGGCTACACCTTC. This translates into CSAGPKRGERHYGYTF.

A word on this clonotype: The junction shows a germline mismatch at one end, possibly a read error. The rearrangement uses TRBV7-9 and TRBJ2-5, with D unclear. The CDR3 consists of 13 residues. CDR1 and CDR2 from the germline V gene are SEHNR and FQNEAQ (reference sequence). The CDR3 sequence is CASSPDPQGTQYF. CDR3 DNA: TGTGCCAGCAGCCCAGACCCCCAAGGGACCCAGTACTTC.

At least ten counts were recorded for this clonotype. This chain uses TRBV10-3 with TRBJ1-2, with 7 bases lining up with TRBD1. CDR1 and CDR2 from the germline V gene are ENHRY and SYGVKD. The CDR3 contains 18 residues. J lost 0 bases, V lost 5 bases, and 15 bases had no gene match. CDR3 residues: CAISKRQGQGPTNYGYTF. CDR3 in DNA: TGTGCCATCAGTAAACGACAGGGCCAAGGGCCAACTAACTATGGCTACACCTTC.

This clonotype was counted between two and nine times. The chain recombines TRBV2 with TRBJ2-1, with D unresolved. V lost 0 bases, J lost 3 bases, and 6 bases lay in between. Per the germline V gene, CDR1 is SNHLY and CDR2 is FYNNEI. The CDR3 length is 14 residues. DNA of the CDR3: TGTGCCAGCAGTGAAGCGAGTAACTACAATGAGCAGTTCTTC. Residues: CASSEASNYNEQFF.

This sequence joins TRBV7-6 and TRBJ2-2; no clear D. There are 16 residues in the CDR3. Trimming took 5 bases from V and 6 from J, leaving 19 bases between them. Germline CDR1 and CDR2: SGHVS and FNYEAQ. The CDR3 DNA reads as TGTGCCAGCAGCCAAGAGAACCCTATTTCACCCGGGGAGCTGTTTTTT. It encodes CASSQENPISPGELFF.

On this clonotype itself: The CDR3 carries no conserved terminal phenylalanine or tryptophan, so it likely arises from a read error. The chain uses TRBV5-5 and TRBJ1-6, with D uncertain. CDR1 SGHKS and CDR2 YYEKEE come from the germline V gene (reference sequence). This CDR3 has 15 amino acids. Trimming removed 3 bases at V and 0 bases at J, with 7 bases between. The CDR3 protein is CASSSVLSYNSPLHL. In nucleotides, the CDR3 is TGTGCCAGCAGCTCGGTCCTCTCCTATAATTCACCCCTCCACCTT.

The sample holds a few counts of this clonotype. CDR3 loop: CASRARDFGYTF. The CDR3, as DNA: TGCGCCAGCCGGGCCAGGGATTTTGGCTACACCTTC. The chain combines TRBV4-1 with TRBJ1-2, with D tentatively TRBD1 (5 bases). This CDR3 region has 12 residues. The V end was cut by 8 bases, the J end by 7 bases, with 14 bases between. Looked up from germline, CDR1 is MGHRA and CDR2 is YSYEKL.

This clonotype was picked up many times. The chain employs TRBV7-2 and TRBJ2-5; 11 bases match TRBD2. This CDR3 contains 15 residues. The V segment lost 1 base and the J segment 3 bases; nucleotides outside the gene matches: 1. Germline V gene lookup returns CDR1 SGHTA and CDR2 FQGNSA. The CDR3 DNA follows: TGTGCCAGCAGCTTAGGGGGACTAGCGGAAGAGACCCAGTACTTC. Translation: CASSLGGLAEETQYF.

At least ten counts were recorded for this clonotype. The CDR3 region is CASAKGSGLVYEQYF. Here the CDR3 DNA reads TGTGCCAGCGCAAAGGGATCGGGCCTGGTCTACGAGCAGTACTTC. The chain employs TRBV9 and TRBJ2-7, with D unclear. CDR1 is SGDLS and CDR2 is YYNGEE in the germline V gene. The V end was cut by 7 bases, the J end by 3 bases, with 20 bases between. The CDR3 covers 15 residues.

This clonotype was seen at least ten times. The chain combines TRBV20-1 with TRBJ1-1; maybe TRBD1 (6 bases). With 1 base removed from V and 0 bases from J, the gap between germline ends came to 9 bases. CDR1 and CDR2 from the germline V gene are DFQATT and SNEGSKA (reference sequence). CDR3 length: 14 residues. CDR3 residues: CSARGGAMNTEAFF. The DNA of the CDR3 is TGCAGTGCTAGAGGGGGGGCTATGAACACTGAAGCTTTCTTT.

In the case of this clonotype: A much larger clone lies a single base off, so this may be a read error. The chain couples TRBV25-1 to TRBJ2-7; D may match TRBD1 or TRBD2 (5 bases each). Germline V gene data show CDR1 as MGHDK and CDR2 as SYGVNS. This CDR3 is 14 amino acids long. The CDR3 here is CAIKKEDIKGEQHF. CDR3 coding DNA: TGTGCCATCAAAAAGGAGGACATAAAAGGCGAGCAGCACTTC.

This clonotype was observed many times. The CDR3 here is CASRPTTGDGNTIYF. The CDR3 DNA reads as TGTGCCAGCAGGCCGACGACAGGCGATGGAAACACCATATATTTT. The chain links TRBV12-3 or TRBV12-4 to TRBJ1-3, with D maybe TRBD1 (6 bases). V was shortened by 6 bases and J by 3 bases, with 15 bases between the two germline ends. This CDR3 spans 15 amino acids.

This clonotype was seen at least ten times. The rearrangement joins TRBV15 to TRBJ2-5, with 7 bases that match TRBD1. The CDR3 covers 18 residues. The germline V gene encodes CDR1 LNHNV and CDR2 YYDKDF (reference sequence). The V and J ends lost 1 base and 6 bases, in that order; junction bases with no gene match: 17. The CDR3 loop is CATSRVLGDRSNAQTQYF. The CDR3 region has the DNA TGTGCCACCAGCAGAGTTTTAGGGGACAGATCCAACGCCCAGACCCAGTACTTC. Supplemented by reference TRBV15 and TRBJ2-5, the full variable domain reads DAMVIQNPRYQVTQFGKPVTLSCSQTLNHNVMYWYQQKSSQAPKLLFHYYDKDFNNEADTPDNFQSRRPNTSFCFLDIRSPGLGDTAMYLCATSRVLGDRSNAQTQYFGPGTRLLVL.

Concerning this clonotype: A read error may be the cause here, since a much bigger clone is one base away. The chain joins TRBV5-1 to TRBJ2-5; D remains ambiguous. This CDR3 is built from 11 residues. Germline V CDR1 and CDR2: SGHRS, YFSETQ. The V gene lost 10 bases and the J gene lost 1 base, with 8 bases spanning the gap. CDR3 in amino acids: CARNLQETQYF. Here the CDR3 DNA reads TGCGCCCGCAACCTCCAAGAGACCCAGTACTTC.

CDR3 in amino acids: CAISEWAGVYGYTF. DNA of the CDR3: TGTGCCATCAGTGAATGGGCGGGGGTCTATGGCTACACCTTC. V gene TRBV10-3 combines with J gene TRBJ1-2; D possibly corresponds to TRBD1 (5 bases). CDR3 size: 14 residues. Germline loops: CDR1 ENHRY, CDR2 SYGVKD. V lost 3 bases and J lost 4, with 12 bases in between.

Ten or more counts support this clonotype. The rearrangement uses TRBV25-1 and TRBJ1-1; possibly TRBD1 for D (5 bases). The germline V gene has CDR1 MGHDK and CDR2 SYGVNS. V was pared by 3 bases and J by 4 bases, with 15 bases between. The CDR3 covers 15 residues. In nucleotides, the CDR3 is TGTGCCAGCAGTGACAATCGGGGGTTGGGCACTGAAGCTTTCTTT. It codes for CASSDNRGLGTEAFF.

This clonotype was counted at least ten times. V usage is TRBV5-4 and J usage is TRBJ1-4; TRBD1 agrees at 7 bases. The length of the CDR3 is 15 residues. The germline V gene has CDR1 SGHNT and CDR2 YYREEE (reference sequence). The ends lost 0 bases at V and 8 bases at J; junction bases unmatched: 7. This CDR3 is CASSLDPRQGEKLFF. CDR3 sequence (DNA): TGTGCCAGCAGCTTGGACCCTCGACAGGGAGAAAAACTGTTTTTT.

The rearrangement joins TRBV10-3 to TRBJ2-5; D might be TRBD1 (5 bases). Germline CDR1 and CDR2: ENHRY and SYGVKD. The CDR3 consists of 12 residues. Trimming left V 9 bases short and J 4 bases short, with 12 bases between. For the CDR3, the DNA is TGTGCCATAACGCTTAGGGGAGAGACCCAGTACTTC. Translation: CAITLRGETQYF.

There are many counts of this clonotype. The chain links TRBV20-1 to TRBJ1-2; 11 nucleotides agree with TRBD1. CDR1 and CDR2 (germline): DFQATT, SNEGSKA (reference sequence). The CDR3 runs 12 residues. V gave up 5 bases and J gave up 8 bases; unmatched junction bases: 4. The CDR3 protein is CSARDRGEGYTF. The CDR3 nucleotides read TGCAGTGCTCGGGACAGGGGGGAAGGCTACACCTTC.

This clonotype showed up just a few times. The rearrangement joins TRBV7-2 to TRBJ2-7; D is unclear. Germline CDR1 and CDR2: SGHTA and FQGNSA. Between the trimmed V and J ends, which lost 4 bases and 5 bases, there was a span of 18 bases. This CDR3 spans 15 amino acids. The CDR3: CASSSLKVGYHEQYF. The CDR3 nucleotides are TGTGCCAGCAGCTCCTTGAAGGTGGGGTACCACGAGCAGTACTTC.

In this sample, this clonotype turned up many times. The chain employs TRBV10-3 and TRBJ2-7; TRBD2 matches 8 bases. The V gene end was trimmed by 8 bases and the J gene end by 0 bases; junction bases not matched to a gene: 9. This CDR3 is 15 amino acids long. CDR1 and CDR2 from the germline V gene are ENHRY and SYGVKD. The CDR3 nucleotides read TGTGCCATCGGGATTAGCGGGAAGAGCTCCTACGAGCAGTACTTC. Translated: CAIGISGKSSYEQYF.